The T cell receptor beta chain described here comes from a study of CD8+ T cells in alopecia areata. The overall study: Treated individuals took tofacitinib by mouth, 5 to 10 mg twice daily. Study-wide findings and caveats: Relative to mice, TCR sharing across patients was less clear, a difference possibly HLA-related. Persistence during tofacitinib was seen for many expanded lesional clones in scalp and blood.

Only a few counts were recorded for this clone. Its cognate antigen is unknown. Germline values: CDR1 LGHNA, CDR2 YSLEER. The CDR3 loop spans 16 amino acids. V gave up 1 base and J gave up 5 bases, with 17 bases separating them. Treatment: oral pan-JAK inhibitor, 5-10 mg twice daily. RNA extraction and reverse transcription yielded cDNA as sequencing template. Assay: immunoSEQ multiplex PCR; the TCRdb copy retains only in-frame clones and omits some. This table has approximately 180,000 clones, roughly 53% appearing once. J is TRBJ2-5 and V is TRBV4-3; TRBD2 is a possible D gene (6 bases). This clonotype was sampled from a human donor with alopecia areata. The material was CD8+ T cells sorted from blood, obtained at week 24, from a patient treated with tofacitinib. CDR3 bases: TGCGCCAGCAGCCAAGCGGCGGGGTCAGGCGGGGAGACCCAGTACTTC. It yields the protein CASSQAAGSGGETQYF.